This TCR beta chain was documented in a study of molecular identifiers for immune sequencing clone quantification. Study overall: Replicates split RNA from approximately 22,000 or 94,000 naive CD8 cells five ways, and the researchers sequenced four portions. Study results and limitations: Whereas clones above 20 RNA copies held under 1% of naive-cell molecules, they held over 98% of effector molecules. About a million naive cells reportedly did not prevent detection of spiked Jurkat TCR RNA from one cell.

Trimming cost V 0 bases and J 3 bases; bases outside gene matches: 5. Germline values: CDR1 SGHRS, CDR2 YFSETQ. The CDR3 is 16 residues long. On this clonotype: The target antigen is unknown. The CDR3 ends on some other residue instead of the conserved phenylalanine or tryptophan, so this is likely a read error.

TCRdb re-derived calls from the PCR reads in MiXCR, one entry per CDR3 protein. The table includes about half a million distinct CDR3 sequences, roughly 26% detected once. RNA fractions of 10%, 30% or 50% and about 19,000 to 1,000,000 sorted cells were the source of naive CD8 libraries. The sequenced material came from naive CD8+ T cells from blood, with Jurkat cell RNA spiked in. Sample subset: FACS-sorted CD8+CD4-CCR7+CD45RA+ naive T cells. This TCR was recovered from a human donor in good health. Some libraries in this study had Jurkat cell RNA spiked in. This chain links TRBV5-1 with TRBJ2-7; the match to TRBD2 covers 11 bases. The CDR3 reads CASSLGNGLAGYEQYS. CDR3 coding DNA: TGCGCCAGCAGCTTGGGCAATGGACTAGCGGGCTACGAGCAGTACTCC.